This is a list of T cell receptor beta chains from one sample in a study of cytomegalovirus exposure and HLA in healthy donors. Sequencing was performed with immunoSEQ multiplex PCR; in TCRdb, only in-frame clones are kept and a portion is missing. The repertoire consists of roughly 100,000 clones, with 75% to 85% occurring once and the leading ten covering over 9%. Specimen: PBMCs. These receptors were collected from a young woman in good health and CMV-seropositive. The CDR3 runs from the conserved cysteine through the conserved F or W. A D gene is named only where the DNA matches it firmly. Size is omitted from some rows. Given values are once, few, many or a class for expanded clones.

DNA	CDR3	size	V	J	D
TGCGCCAGCAGTGCCGGAGGGGCCGAAGAGCAGTTCTTC	CASSAGGAEEQFF	-	TRBV10-2	TRBJ2-1	-
TGTGCCAGCAGTAGCCGGGACAAGGGGAACTATGGCTACACCTTC	CASSSRDKGNYGYTF	-	TRBV6-1	TRBJ1-2	-
TGTGCCAGCAGCCTGGACAGGGTTAGCTCCTACAATGAGCAGTTCTTC	CASSLDRVSSYNEQFF	-	TRBV5-6	TRBJ2-1	TRBD1
TGTGCCATCAGTTTAAGGGGGATTGAAGCTTTCTTT	CAISLRGIEAFF	few	TRBV10-3	TRBJ1-1	-
TGCGCCAGCAGCTTGGCAGGGGGCCGTCAAACTGAAGCTTTCTTT	CASSLAGGRQTEAFF	-	TRBV5-1	TRBJ1-1	TRBD1
TGTGCCAGCAGCCCCCAGACAGGGGGGAATGAAAAACTGTTTTTT	CASSPQTGGNEKLFF	-	TRBV5-5	TRBJ1-4	TRBD1
TGTGCCAGCAGCTCCACCGGGGGGAAGGCCGGGGAGCTGTTTTTT	CASSSTGGKAGELFF	-	TRBV7-9	TRBJ2-2	TRBD2
TGTGCCAGCAGCTCCCTAGACAGGGACGAGCAGTACTTC	CASSSLDRDEQYF	-	TRBV7-2	TRBJ2-7	TRBD1
TGTGCCATGGCTTATGGTCGAATTGAGCAGTTCTTC	CAMAYGRIEQFF	-	TRBV2	TRBJ2-1	-
TGTGCCACCAGCAGCCAACAGGGGAGGTTCTACGAGCAGTACTTC	CATSSQQGRFYEQYF	few	TRBV15	TRBJ2-7	-
TGTGCCAGCAGCTTAGCGGCGGCGGGGGCGTTGTCCTACGAGCAGTACTTC	CASSLAAAGALSYEQYF	-	TRBV7-8	TRBJ2-7	-
TGTGCCAGCAGTGAAACGCTGCCTAGCGGGACCCATATGGTGGAGACCCAGTACTTC	CASSETLPSGTHMVETQYF	-	TRBV6-1	TRBJ2-5	TRBD2
TGTGCCAGCAGCCTCCGACAGGATGACACCGGGGAGCTGTTTTTT	CASSLRQDDTGELFF	few	TRBV7-6	TRBJ2-2	-
TGTGCCAGCAGCATACAGGGGGCCGCTGAAGCTTTCTTT	CASSIQGAAEAFF	-	TRBV7-3	TRBJ1-1	TRBD1
TGTGCCAGCAGTGCGTTTCAGGGGATCTACGAGCAGTACTTC	CASSAFQGIYEQYF	-	TRBV6-1	TRBJ2-7	-
TGTGCCAGCAGCTTGGGGACAGCCTATGGCTACACCTTC	CASSLGTAYGYTF	-	TRBV7-9	TRBJ1-2	TRBD1
TGTGCCAGCTCCCCGACAGGTTACTACGAGCAGTACTTC	CASSPTGYYEQYF	-	TRBV27	TRBJ2-7	-
TGTGCCAGCTCACCAGGGACAGGGACCTACGAGCAGTACTTC	CASSPGTGTYEQYF	-	TRBV18	TRBJ2-7	TRBD1
TGCGCCAGCAGTTCGGGTGGGGGCGGGCAGTTCTTC	CASSSGGGGQFF	once	TRBV27	TRBJ2-1	-
TGCGCCAGCAGCTTGCTACAGGGGTCAGAGACCCAGTACTTC	CASSLLQGSETQYF	-	TRBV5-1	TRBJ2-5	TRBD1
TGTGCCAGCAGTCCTACGATAAAGTACAATGAGCAGTTCTTC	CASSPTIKYNEQFF	-	TRBV6-6	TRBJ2-1	-
TGCGCCAGCAGCTTGGCGGGGACAGATACGCAGTATTTT	CASSLAGTDTQYF	-	TRBV5-1	TRBJ2-3	-
TGTGCCAGCAGTTTATTGGTCGGGTTAAATGAGCAGTTCTTC	CASSLLVGLNEQFF	-	TRBV27	TRBJ2-1	-
TGTGCCAGTGCCTGGGCAGGGAGGTCCTACGAGCAGTACTTC	CASAWAGRSYEQYF	-	TRBV6-5	TRBJ2-7	-
TGTGCCAGCAGCTTGACGGGGACAGTGCAAGAGACCCAGTACTTC	CASSLTGTVQETQYF	-	TRBV5-8	TRBJ2-5	TRBD1
TGTGCCACCAGGGGGACAGCCGCCTACGAGCAGTACTTC	CATRGTAAYEQYF	-	TRBV10-3	TRBJ2-7	TRBD1
TGCGCCAGCAGCAACACAGGGGCACGAAACACCATATATTTT	CASSNTGARNTIYF	-	TRBV4-1	TRBJ1-3	TRBD1
TGTGCCAGTAGTCGGGACAGGGGTAATGAAAAACTGTTTTTT	CASSRDRGNEKLFF	-	TRBV19	TRBJ1-4	TRBD1
TGTGCCAGTACCTCTAAAAAACAGGGGGCGGGCACAGATACGCAGTATTTT	CASTSKKQGAGTDTQYF	-	TRBV19	TRBJ2-3	TRBD1
TGCGCCAGCAGCTTTTCAGGGGGCACTGAAGCTTTCTTT	CASSFSGGTEAFF	-	TRBV5-1	TRBJ1-1	TRBD1
TGTGCCAGCAGTGACTCCGGGGGGGCCAGGAATGAGCAGTTCTTC	CASSDSGGARNEQFF	-	TRBV6-4	TRBJ2-1	TRBD2
TGTGCCATCAGTCCCAGGGGACAGGGAGGGGCTAATGAAAAACTGTTTTTT	CAISPRGQGGANEKLFF	once	TRBV10-3	TRBJ1-4	TRBD1